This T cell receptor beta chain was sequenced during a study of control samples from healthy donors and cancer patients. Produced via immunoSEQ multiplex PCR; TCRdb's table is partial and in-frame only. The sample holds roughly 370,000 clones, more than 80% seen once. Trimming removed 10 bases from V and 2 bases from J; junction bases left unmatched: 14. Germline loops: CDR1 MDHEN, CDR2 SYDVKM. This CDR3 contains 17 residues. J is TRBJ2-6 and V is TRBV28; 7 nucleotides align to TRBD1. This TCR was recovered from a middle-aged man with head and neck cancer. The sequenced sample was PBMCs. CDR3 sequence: CATETGWAHPGANVLTF. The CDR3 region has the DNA TGTGCCACTGAGACAGGGTGGGCTCACCCTGGGGCCAACGTCCTGACTTTC.